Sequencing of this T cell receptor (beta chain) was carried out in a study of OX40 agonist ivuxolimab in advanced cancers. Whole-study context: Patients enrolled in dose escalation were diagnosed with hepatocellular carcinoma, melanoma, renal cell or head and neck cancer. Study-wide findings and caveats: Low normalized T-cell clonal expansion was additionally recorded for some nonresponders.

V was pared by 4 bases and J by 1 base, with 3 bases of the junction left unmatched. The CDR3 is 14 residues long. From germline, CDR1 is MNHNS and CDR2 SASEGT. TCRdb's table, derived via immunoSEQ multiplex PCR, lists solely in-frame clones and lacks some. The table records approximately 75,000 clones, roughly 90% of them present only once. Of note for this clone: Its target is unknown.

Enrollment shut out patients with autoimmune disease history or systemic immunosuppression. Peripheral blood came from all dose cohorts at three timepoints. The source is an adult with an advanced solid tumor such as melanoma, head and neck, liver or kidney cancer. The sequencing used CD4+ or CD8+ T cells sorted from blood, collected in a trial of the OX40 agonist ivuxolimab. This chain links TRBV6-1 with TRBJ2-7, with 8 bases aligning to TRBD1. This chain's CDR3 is CASSGDRNSYEQYF. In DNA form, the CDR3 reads TGTGCCAGCAGTGGGGACAGGAATTCCTACGAGCAGTACTTC.